This T cell receptor (beta chain) was identified during a study of technical replicates of blood from a few donors. TCRdb's table, derived via immunoSEQ multiplex PCR, lists solely in-frame clones and lacks some. The table has approximately 89,000 clones, approximately 93% seen once. The germline gives CDR1 SGHRS, CDR2 YFSETQ. CDR3 size: 12 residues. J was trimmed by 8 bases and V by 5 bases; bases with no gene match: 5. The specimen was T cells isolated from PBMCs. The V and J genes are TRBV5-1 and TRBJ1-1; 8 bases map to TRBD1. The TCR sequence derives from a human donor in good health. The CDR3 spells CASSSGTGEAFF. DNA for the CDR3: TGCGCCAGCAGTTCCGGGACAGGCGAAGCTTTCTTT. Full variable domain (rest looked up from reference TRBV5-1 and TRBJ1-1): KAGVTQTPRYLIKTRGQQVTLSCSPISGHRSVSWYQQTPGQGLQFLFEYFSETQRNKGNFPGRFSGRQFSNSRSEMNVSTLELGDSALYLCASSSGTGEAFFGQGTRLTVV.